The 15 T cell receptor beta chains presented below share a single source sample, sequenced in a study of shared clonotypes between healthy human individuals. TCRdb's table, derived via immunoSEQ multiplex PCR, lists solely in-frame clones and lacks some. The sample carries about 1.1 million clones, roughly 74% recorded once. Sequences were obtained from memory CD4+ T cells from PBMCs. Subset noted: CD45RA-negative fraction. The receptors derive from a man aged 18-30 years in good health. Some clones in this sample may be carry-over from other donors' samples.

The chain recombines TRBV11-1 with TRBJ1-1, with 8 nucleotides matching TRBD1. Trimming cost V 1 base and J 5 bases; bases outside gene matches: 6. Germline values: CDR1 SGHAT, CDR2 FQDESV (reference sequence). CDR3 length: 15 amino acids. CDR3 nucleotides: TGTGCCAGCAGCTTAGTTGGACAGGGAAAGACTGAAGCTTTCTTT. Encoded protein: CASSLVGQGKTEAFF.

V gene TRBV11-1 combines with J gene TRBJ2-3, with a tentative D call TRBD1 (6 bases). CDR3 size: 19 residues. Germline CDR1 and CDR2: SGHAT and FQDESV (reference sequence). V lost 6 bases and J 0 bases, leaving 25 bases between the germline ends. In nucleotides, the CDR3 is TGTGCCAGCAGTCCGACAGCGACAGGCGGTTCCTCTAGCACAGATACGCAGTATTTT. The encoded protein is CASSPTATGGSSSTDTQYF.

The CDR3 protein is CAWSVSGGRGETQYF. CDR3 nucleotide sequence: TGTGCCTGGAGTGTCAGCGGCGGGAGGGGGGAGACCCAGTACTTC. The V and J genes are TRBV30 and TRBJ2-5, with TRBD2 matching over 9 bases. Germline trimming cut 0 bases from V and 5 bases from J; bases unmatched to any gene: 7. The germline gives CDR1 GTSNPN, CDR2 SVGIG (reference sequence). This CDR3 has 15 amino acids.

The chain couples TRBV2 to TRBJ2-5; D uncertain. The ends were cut back, 1 base at V and 3 bases at J, with 3 bases in the middle. CDR3 length equals 12 residues. CDR1 is SNHLY and CDR2 is FYNNEI in the germline V gene. The CDR3: CASSEVKETQYF. The CDR3, as DNA: TGTGCCAGCAGTGAAGTGAAAGAGACCCAGTACTTC.

The chain combines TRBV30 with TRBJ2-7; D might be TRBD2 (6 bases). Germline V gene sequence: CDR1 GTSNPN, CDR2 SVGIG (reference sequence). V was shortened by 2 bases and J by 2 bases, with 19 bases between the two germline ends. The CDR3 loop spans 16 amino acids. The CDR3 DNA is TGTGCCTGGAGTCGCGCGGGGCAGTTCCCTCCCTACGAGCAGTACTTC. Protein product: CAWSRAGQFPPYEQYF. Supplemented by reference TRBV30 and TRBJ2-7, the full variable domain reads SQTIHQWPATLVQPVGSPLSLECTVEGTSNPNLYWYRQAAGRGLQLLFYSVGIGQISSEVPQNLSASRPQDRQFILSSKKLLLSDSGFYLCAWSRAGQFPPYEQYFGPGTRLTVT.

V usage is TRBV2 and J usage is TRBJ1-1; 10 nucleotides align to TRBD1. The germline gives CDR1 SNHLY, CDR2 FYNNEI. The ends lost 10 bases at V and 5 bases at J; junction bases unmatched: 7. There are 13 residues in the CDR3. The CDR3 here is CANPRDRGTEAFF. CDR3 in DNA: TGTGCCAACCCCCGGGACAGGGGAACTGAAGCTTTCTTT.

V is TRBV5-1 and J is TRBJ1-1; D is ambiguous. The CDR3 has 15 amino acids. Germline V lookup: CDR1 SGHRS, CDR2 YFSETQ. The V end was cut by 0 bases, the J end by 0 bases, with 9 bases between. For the CDR3, the DNA is TGCGCCAGCAGCTTGGGCGGCAGCATGAACACTGAAGCTTTCTTT. Amino acids: CASSLGGSMNTEAFF.

This sequence joins TRBV18 and TRBJ2-6, with 8 positions matching TRBD1. The CDR3 totals 17 residues. Germline V gene lookup returns CDR1 KGHSH and CDR2 LQKENI. The V segment lost 6 bases and the J segment 0 bases; nucleotides outside the gene matches: 7. The CDR3 sequence is CASSRDRLISGANVLTF. CDR3 coding DNA: TGTGCCAGCTCGCGGGACAGGTTGATCTCTGGGGCCAACGTCCTGACTTTC.

This chain connects TRBV7-2 to TRBJ1-2; no clear D. The V gene's germline CDR1 is SGHTA and CDR2 FQGNSA. The CDR3 contains 13 residues. Trimming cost V 6 bases and J 3 bases, with 11 bases left between them. The CDR3 sequence is CASSQMIHYGYTF. In nucleotides, the CDR3 is TGTGCCAGCAGTCAAATGATCCACTATGGCTACACCTTC. Based on the CDR3 plus reference TRBV7-2 and TRBJ1-2, the full variable domain is GAGVSQSPSNKVTEKGKDVELRCDPISGHTALYWYRQSLGQGLEFLIYFQGNSAPDKSGLPSDRFSAERTGGSVSTLTIQRTQQEDSAVYLCASSQMIHYGYTFGSGTRLTVV.

This sequence joins TRBV10-3 and TRBJ2-1; D may be TRBD1 or TRBD2 (5 bases each). Trimming stripped 10 bases from V and 6 bases from J, with 16 bases between. The CDR3 is made up of 13 amino acids. The germline V gene has CDR1 ENHRY and CDR2 SYGVKD. CDR3 amino acids: CATWDLAGNEQFF. The CDR3 DNA is TGTGCCACCTGGGACCTCGCGGGCAATGAGCAGTTCTTC.

V usage is TRBV7-2 and J usage is TRBJ1-1; 8 bases are a match to TRBD1. The CDR3 is made up of 16 amino acids. Unmatched junction bases numbered 10, after V lost 3 bases and J lost 4 bases. Germline loops: CDR1 SGHTA, CDR2 FQGNSA. CDR3 DNA sequence: TGTGCCAGCAGCTTCGGTCAGGGGGCGCTCGGCACTGAAGCTTTCTTT. Translated, it gives CASSFGQGALGTEAFF.

The CDR3 bases are TGTGCCAGCGGCAGAGGGGTAGCGGGAGCTAGCACAGATACGCAGTATTTT. It translates to CASGRGVAGASTDTQYF. The chain couples TRBV7-9 to TRBJ2-3; 9 bases line up with TRBD2. This CDR3 comprises 17 residues. Germline-derived CDR1 and CDR2 are SEHNR and FQNEAQ (reference sequence). The V and J ends lost 8 bases and 0 bases, in that order; junction bases with no gene match: 12.

This clone was seen only once. This chain uses TRBV7-9 with TRBJ2-7, with D perhaps matching TRBD1 or TRBD2 (7 bases each). The CDR3 is 16 residues long. Per the germline V gene, CDR1 is SEHNR and CDR2 is FQNEAQ (reference sequence). The germline V and J ends were trimmed by 4 bases and 0 bases, with 16 bases remaining between them. CDR3 protein: CASSSRGGQSSYEQYF. CDR3 in DNA: TGTGCCAGCAGCTCTAGGGGGGGACAGAGCTCCTACGAGCAGTACTTC.

The DNA of the CDR3 is TGTGCCATCAGCCGCGCGGGACCCTACGAGCAGTACTTC. This codes for CAISRAGPYEQYF. The chain links TRBV10-3 to TRBJ2-7, with TRBD2 as a possible D gene (6 bases). Germline CDR1 ENHRY, CDR2 SYGVKD. The CDR3 is 13 residues long. Between the trimmed V and J ends, which lost 6 bases and 2 bases, there was a span of 11 bases.

The chain joins TRBV6-1 to TRBJ1-5; the D is unclear. The CDR3 spans 15 residues. Germline V gives CDR1 MNHNS, CDR2 SASEGT. Trimming removed 4 bases from V and 2 bases from J, with 12 bases in between. CDR3 nucleotides: TGTGCCAGCAGTGTTGGGGTAAACGGCAATCAGCCCCAGCATTTT. It yields the protein CASSVGVNGNQPQHF.